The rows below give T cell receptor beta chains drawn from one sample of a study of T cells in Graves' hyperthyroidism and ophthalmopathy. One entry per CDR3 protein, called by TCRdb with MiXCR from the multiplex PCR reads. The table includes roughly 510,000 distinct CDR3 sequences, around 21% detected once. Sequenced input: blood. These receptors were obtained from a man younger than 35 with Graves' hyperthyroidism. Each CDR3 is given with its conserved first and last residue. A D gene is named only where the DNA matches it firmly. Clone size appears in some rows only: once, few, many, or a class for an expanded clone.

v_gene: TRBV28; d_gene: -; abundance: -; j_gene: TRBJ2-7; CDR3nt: TGTGCCGCGAGGAGTGAGGTGATCTACGAGCAGTACTTC; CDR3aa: CAARSEVIYEQYF
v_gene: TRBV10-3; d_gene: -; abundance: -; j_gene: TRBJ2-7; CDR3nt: TGTGCCATCAGTGAGTCGCGAGGACTGGTTCGCGACGAGCAGTACTTC; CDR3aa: CAISESRGLVRDEQYF
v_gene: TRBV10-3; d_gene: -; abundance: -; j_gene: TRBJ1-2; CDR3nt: TGTGCCACTACGGTCCAGGGAGGCTATGGCTACACCTTC; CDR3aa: CATTVQGGYGYTF
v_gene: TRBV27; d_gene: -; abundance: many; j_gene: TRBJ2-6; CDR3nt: TGTGCCAGCGGGCCTGGGGCCAACGTCCTGACTTTC; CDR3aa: CASGPGANVLTF
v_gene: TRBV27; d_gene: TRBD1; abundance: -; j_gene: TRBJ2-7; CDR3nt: TGTGCCAGCAGCTCCGGGACAGAACTCTACGAGCAGTACTTC; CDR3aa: CASSSGTELYEQYF
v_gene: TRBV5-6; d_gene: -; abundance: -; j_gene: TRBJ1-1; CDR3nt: TGTGCCAGCAGCGTACTGACAGTGAACACTGAAGCTTTCTTT; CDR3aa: CASSVLTVNTEAFF
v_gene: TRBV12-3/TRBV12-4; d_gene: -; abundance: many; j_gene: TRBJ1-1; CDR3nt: TGTGCCAGCAGCCCCGAGGAGGGCGGTCGAGCTTTCTTT; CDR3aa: CASSPEEGGRAFF
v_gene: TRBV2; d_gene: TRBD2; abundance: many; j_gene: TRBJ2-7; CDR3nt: TGTGCCAGCAGAGATGCTAGCGGGTCCTACGAGCAGTACTTC; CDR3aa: CASRDASGSYEQYF
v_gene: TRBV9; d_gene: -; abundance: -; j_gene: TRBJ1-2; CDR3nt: TGTGCCTCGAGGGCCTTCGGTGGCTACACCTTC; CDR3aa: CASRAFGGYTF
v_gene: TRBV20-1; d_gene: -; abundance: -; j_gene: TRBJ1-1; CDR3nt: TGCAGTGCTGGAATCGGGGGGGCTGAAGCTTTCTTT; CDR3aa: CSAGIGGAEAFF
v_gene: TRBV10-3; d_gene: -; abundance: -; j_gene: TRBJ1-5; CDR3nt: TGTGCCATCAGTGAGAATAGGGGTCAGCCCCAGCATTTT; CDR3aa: CAISENRGQPQHF
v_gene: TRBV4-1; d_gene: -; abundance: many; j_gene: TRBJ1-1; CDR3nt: TGCGCCAGCAGCCAAGAAAGAGGGGACTTCAACACTGAAGCTTTCTTT; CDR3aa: CASSQERGDFNTEAFF
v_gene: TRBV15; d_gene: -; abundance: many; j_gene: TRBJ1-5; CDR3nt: TGTGCCACCAGCAGAGATGAGGCCAGTCCGAATCAGCCCCAGCATTTT; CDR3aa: CATSRDEASPNQPQHF
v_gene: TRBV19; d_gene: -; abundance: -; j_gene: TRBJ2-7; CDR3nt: TGTGCCAGTAGCTACGCACCAGGCCGCACCTACGAGCAGTACTTC; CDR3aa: CASSYAPGRTYEQYF
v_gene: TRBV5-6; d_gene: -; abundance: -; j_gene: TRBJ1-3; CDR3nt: TGTGCCAGCAGCTTGAGACGCGGGAGGTCCGGAAACACCATATATTTT; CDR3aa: CASSLRRGRSGNTIYF
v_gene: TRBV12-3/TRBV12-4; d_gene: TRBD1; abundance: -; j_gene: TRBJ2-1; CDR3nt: TGTGCCAGCAGTCCACCCCCGGGACAGGGGTACAGTGAGCAGTTCTTC; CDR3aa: CASSPPPGQGYSEQFF
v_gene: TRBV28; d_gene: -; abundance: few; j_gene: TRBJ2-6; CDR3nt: TGTGCCAGCCATGACGGGGCCAACGTCCTGACTTTC; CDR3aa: CASHDGANVLTF
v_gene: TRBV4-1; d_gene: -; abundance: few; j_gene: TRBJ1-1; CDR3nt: TGCGCCAGCATCAGGGCGGGAGGTAACACTGAAGCTTTCTTT; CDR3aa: CASIRAGGNTEAFF
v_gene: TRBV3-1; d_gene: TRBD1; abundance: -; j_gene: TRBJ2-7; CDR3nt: TGTGCCAGCACCCCGTCTTGGGGACAGAGCTCCTACGAGCAGTACTTC; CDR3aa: CASTPSWGQSSYEQYF
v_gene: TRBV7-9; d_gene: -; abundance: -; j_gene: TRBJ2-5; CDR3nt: TGTGCCAGCAGCCCAAAGGCCGCGAAGCGGCGGGAGACCCAGTACTTC; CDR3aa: CASSPKAAKRRETQYF
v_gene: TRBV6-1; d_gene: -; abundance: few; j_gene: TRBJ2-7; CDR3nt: TGTGCCAGCAGTCGGATGGGAGGCTCCTACGAGCAGTACTTC; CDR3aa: CASSRMGGSYEQYF
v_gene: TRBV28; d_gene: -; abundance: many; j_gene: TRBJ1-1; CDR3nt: TGTGCCACCCGAACGAGGGGCACTGAAGCTTTCTTT; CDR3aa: CATRTRGTEAFF
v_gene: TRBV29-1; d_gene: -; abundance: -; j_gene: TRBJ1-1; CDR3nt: TGCAGCGTTCACCGGGCCCCGAACACTGAAGCTTTCTTT; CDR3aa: CSVHRAPNTEAFF
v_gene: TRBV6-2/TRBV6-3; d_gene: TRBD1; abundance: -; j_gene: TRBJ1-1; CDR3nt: TGTGCCAGCATCCTCCGGGACAGGGGCGTGAACACTGAAGCTTTCTTT; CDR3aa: CASILRDRGVNTEAFF
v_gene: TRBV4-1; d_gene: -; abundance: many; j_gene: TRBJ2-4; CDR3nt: TGCGCCAGCAGCCCCGCACGACAGCCCAAAAACATTCAGTACTTC; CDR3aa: CASSPARQPKNIQYF
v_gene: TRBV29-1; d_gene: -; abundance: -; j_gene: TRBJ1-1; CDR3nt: TGCAGCGTTGAACAGATGAACACTGAAGCTTTCTTT; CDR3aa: CSVEQMNTEAFF
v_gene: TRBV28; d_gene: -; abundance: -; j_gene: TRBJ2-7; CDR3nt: TGTGCCAGCAGGTCCGACCCCGGGACACCCAACGAGCAGTACTTC; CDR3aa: CASRSDPGTPNEQYF
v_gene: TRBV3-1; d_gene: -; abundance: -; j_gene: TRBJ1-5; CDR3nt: TGTGCCAGCAGCCAAGATCTGAACCAGTATCAGCCCCAGCATTTT; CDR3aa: CASSQDLNQYQPQHF
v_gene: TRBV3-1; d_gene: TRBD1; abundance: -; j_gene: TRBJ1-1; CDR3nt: TGTGCCAGCAGCCTAATCCACAGGGGGCCGAACACTGAAGCTTTCTTT; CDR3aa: CASSLIHRGPNTEAFF
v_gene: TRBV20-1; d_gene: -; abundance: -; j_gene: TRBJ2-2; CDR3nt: TGCAGTGCTCTTGGGACCCTCGGGGGCACCGGGGAGCTGTTTTTT; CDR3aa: CSALGTLGGTGELFF
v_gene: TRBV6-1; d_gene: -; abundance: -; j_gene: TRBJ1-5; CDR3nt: TGTGCCAGCAGTAGCAGGGTGGGCCAGCCCCAGCATTTT; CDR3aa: CASSSRVGQPQHF
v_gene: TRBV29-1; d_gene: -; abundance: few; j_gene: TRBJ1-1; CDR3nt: TGCAGCGTTGGACCGAAACTGGGCCCCACTGAAGCTTTCTTT; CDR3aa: CSVGPKLGPTEAFF
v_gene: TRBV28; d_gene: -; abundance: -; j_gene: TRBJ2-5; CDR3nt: TGTGCCAGCAGTTCCATCAGATTCCAAGAGACCCAGTACTTC; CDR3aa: CASSSIRFQETQYF
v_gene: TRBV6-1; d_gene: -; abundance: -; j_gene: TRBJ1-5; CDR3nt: TGTGCCAGCAGTAAGACAACAAATAGCAATCAGCCCCAGCATTTT; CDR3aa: CASSKTTNSNQPQHF
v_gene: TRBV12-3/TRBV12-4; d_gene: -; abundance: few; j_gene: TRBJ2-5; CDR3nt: TGTGCCAGCAGTTTGACAACCAGGGAGACCCAGTACTTC; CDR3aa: CASSLTTRETQYF
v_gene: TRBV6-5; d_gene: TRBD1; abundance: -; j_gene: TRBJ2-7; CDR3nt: TGTGCCAGCAGTTACCCTAGTGAGGGACAGCAATACGAGCAGTACTTC; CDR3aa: CASSYPSEGQQYEQYF
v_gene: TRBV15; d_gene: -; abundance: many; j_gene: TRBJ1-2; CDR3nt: TGTGCCACCAGCAAAAGATTGGGTCAGAACTATGGCTACACCTTC; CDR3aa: CATSKRLGQNYGYTF
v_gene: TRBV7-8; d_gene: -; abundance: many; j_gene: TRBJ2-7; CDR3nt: TGTGCCAGCAGCTTAGAGGGGCTCCCTCTCTCCTACGAGCAGTACTTC; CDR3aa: CASSLEGLPLSYEQYF
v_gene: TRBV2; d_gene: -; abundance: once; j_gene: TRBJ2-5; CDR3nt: TGTGCCAGCAGACAGACCCTAGGGAAAGAGACCCAGTACTTC; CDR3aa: CASRQTLGKETQYF
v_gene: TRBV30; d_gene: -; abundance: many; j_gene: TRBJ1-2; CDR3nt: TGTGCCTGGAGTGGAATGTCGGACGGAAACTATGGCTACACCTTC; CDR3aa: CAWSGMSDGNYGYTF
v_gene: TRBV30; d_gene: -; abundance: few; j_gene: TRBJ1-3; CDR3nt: TGTGCCTGGAGTTTGACACCTATCTCTGGAAACACCATATATTTT; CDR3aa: CAWSLTPISGNTIYF
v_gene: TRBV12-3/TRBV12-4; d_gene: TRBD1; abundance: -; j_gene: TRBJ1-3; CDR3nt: TGTGCCAGCAGCTGGACAGGACTAATCACCATATATTTT; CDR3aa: CASSWTGLITIYF
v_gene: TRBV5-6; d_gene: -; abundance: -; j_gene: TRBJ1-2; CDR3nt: TGTGCCAGCAGCCCCTCGGGAATGGGCTACACCTTC; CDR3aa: CASSPSGMGYTF
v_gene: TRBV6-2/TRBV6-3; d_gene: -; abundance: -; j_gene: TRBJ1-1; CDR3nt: TGTGCCAGCAGTTACCGGACAGTCGGGGAAGCTTTCTTT; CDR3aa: CASSYRTVGEAFF
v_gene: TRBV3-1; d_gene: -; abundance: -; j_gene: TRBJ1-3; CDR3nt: TGTGCCAGCAGCCAAGTTGACCCGGGATATGGAAACACCATATATTTT; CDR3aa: CASSQVDPGYGNTIYF
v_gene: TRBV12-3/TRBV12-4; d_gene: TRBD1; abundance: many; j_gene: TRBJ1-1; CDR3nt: TGTGCCAGCAGTTTCCCGGGACAGGGGGTCACTGAAGCTTTCTTT; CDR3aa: CASSFPGQGVTEAFF
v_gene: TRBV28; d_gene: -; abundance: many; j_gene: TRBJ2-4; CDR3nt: TGTGCCAGCAGTTTATGCATCCCCGGACAGTCAAAAGCCAAAAACATTCAGTACTTC; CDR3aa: CASSLCIPGQSKAKNIQYF
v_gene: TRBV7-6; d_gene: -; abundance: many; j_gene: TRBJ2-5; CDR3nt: TGTGCCAGCAGCTTGTGGTCCCAAGAGACCCAGTACTTC; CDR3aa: CASSLWSQETQYF
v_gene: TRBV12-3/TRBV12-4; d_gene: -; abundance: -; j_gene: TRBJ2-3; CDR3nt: TGTGCCAGCAAGGGATGGACACCTCGTAGCACAGATACGCAGTATTTT; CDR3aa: CASKGWTPRSTDTQYF
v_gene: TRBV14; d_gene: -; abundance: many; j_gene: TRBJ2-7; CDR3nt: TGTGCCAGCAGCCAAGATTATAGCGGTGAGCAGTACTTC; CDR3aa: CASSQDYSGEQYF
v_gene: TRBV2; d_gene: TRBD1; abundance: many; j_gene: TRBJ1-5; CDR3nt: TGTGCCAGCAGGGGAACCGTCCCGGGACAGGGTGGCGGACAGCCCCAGCATTTT; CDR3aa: CASRGTVPGQGGGQPQHF
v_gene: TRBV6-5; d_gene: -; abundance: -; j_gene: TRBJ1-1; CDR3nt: TGTGCCAGCAGTTACCGGGGCCCACCCGATTCAGCTTTCTTT; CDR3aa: CASSYRGPPDSAFF
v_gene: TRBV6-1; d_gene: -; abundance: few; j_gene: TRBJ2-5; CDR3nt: TGTGCCAGCAGTGACGGCCCTTTACTAGAGACCCAGTACTTC; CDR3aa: CASSDGPLLETQYF
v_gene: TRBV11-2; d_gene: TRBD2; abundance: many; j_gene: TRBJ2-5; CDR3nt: TGTGCCAGCAGCTTAGGGGCCCAGGGAGGGCGAGAGACCCAGTACTTC; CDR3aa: CASSLGAQGGRETQYF
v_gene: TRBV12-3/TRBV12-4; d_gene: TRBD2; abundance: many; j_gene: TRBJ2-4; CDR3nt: TGTGCCAGCAGTTTCGGGGGGGCCATGGGCATTCAGTACTTC; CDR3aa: CASSFGGAMGIQYF
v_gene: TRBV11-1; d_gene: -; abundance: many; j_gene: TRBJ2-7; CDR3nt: TGTGCCAGCAGCTTAGACCCAGGAACCTACGAGCAGTACTTC; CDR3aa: CASSLDPGTYEQYF
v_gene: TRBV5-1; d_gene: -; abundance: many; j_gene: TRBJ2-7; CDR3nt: TGCGCCAGCAGCTTGGAGGAGGTCAACCCTTACGAGCAGTACTTC; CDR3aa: CASSLEEVNPYEQYF
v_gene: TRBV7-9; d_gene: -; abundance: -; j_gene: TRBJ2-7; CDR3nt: TGTGCCAGCAGTCAACGGGGACATCCCTACGAGCAGTACTTC; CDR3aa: CASSQRGHPYEQYF
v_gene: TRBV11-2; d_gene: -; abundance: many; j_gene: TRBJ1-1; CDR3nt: TGTGCCAGCAGCCGTTGGTGGGGCACTGAAGCTTTCTTT; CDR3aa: CASSRWWGTEAFF